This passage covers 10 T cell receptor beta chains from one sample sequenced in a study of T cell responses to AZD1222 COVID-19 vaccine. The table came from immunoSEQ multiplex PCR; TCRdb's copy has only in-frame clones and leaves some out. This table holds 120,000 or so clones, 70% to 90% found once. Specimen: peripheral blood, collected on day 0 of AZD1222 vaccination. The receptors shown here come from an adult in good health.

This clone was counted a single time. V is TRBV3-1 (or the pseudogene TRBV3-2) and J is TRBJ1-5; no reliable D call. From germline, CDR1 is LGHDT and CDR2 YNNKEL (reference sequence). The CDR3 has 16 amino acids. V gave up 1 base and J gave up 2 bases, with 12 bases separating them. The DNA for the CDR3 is TGTGCCAGCAGCCAAGGAGGATACTTCGGCAATCAGCCCCAGCATTTT. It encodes CASSQGGYFGNQPQHF.

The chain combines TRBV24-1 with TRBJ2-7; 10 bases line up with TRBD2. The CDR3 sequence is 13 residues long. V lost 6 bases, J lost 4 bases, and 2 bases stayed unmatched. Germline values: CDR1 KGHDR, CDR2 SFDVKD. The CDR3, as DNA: TGTGCCACCAGTCAAGCGGGGGGGTACGAGCAGTACTTC. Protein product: CATSQAGGYEQYF.

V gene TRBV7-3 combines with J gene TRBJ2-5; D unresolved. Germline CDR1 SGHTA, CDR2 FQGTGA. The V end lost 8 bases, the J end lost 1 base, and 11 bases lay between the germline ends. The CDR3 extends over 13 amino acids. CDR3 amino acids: CASGRGPQETQYF. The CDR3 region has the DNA TGTGCCAGCGGCCGCGGTCCCCAAGAGACCCAGTACTTC. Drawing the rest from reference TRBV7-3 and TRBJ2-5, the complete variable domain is GAGVSQTPSNKVTEKGKYVELRCDPISGHTALYWYRQSLGQGPEFLIYFQGTGAADDSGLPNDRFFAVRPEGSVSTLKIQRTERGDSAVYLCASGRGPQETQYFGPGTRLLVL.

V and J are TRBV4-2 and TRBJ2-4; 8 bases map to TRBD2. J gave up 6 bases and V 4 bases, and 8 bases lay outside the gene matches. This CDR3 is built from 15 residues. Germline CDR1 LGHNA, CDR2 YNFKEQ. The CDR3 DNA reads TGTGCCAGCAGCCCACAAACGGGGGGGGCAAACATTCAGTACTTC. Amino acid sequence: CASSPQTGGANIQYF.

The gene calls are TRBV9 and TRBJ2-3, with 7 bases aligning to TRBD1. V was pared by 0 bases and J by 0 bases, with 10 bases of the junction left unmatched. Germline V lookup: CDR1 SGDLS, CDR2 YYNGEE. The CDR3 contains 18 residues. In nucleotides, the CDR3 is TGTGCCAGCAGCGTAGGGACAGGAGCTCAGTCTAGCACAGATACGCAGTATTTT. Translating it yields CASSVGTGAQSSTDTQYF.

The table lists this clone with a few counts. The CDR3 sequence: CASSVLADYGYTF. CDR3 nucleotide sequence: TGCGCCAGCAGTGTTTTAGCTGACTATGGCTACACCTTC. The chain joins TRBV10-2 to TRBJ1-2; unclear D gene. Germline CDR1 reads WSHSY; CDR2 reads SAAADI. Trimming removed 4 bases at V and 3 bases at J, with 9 bases between. The CDR3 extends over 13 amino acids.

CDR3 nucleotide sequence: TGTGCCAGTATCAAGACAGGGCTGAACACTGAAGCTTTCTTT. Translating gives CASIKTGLNTEAFF. V and J are TRBV19 and TRBJ1-1; 7 bases match TRBD1. V shed 7 bases, J shed 0 bases, and the junction held 5 bases outside the gene matches. Germline CDR1 reads LNHDA; CDR2 reads SQIVND (reference sequence). The CDR3 is made up of 14 amino acids.

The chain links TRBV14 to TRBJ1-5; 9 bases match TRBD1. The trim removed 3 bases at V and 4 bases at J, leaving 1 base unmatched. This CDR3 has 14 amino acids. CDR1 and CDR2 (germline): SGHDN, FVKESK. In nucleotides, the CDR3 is TGTGCCAGCAGCCAGGGGACAGGGAATCAGCCCCAGCATTTT. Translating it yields CASSQGTGNQPQHF.

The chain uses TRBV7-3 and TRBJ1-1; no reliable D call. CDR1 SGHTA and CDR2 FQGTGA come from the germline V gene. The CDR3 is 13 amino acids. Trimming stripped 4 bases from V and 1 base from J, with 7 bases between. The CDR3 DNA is TGTGCCAGCAGCTCGCGGGGGAACACTGAAGCTTTCTTT. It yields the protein CASSSRGNTEAFF.

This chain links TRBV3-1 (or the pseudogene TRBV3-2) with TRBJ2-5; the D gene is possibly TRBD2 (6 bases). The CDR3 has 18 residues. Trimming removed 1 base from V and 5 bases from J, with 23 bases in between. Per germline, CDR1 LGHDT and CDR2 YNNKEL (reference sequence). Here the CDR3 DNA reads TGTGCCAGCAGCCAAGTCTCCGGGACTGAAAATCGTCCGGAGACCCAGTACTTC. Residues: CASSQVSGTENRPETQYF.